This T cell receptor (beta chain) derives from a study of molecular identifiers for immune sequencing clone quantification. As to this clonotype: This may be a read error: a much more frequent sequence differs by one nucleotide.

TCRdb re-called the PCR reads with MiXCR, one entry per CDR3 protein. Of roughly 50,000 distinct CDR3 sequences in the sample, 20% to 25% were seen once. The CDR3 spans 17 residues. Germline CDR1 LGHNA, CDR2 YSLEER. Material: naive CD8+ T cells from blood, with Jurkat cell RNA spiked in. The subset denotes: FACS-sorted CD8+CD4-CCR7+CD45RA+ naive T cells. The clonotype was recovered from a human donor in good health. Some libraries in this study had Jurkat cell RNA spiked in. V gene TRBV4-3 combines with J gene TRBJ2-5; 10 nucleotides align to TRBD1. The CDR3, as DNA: TGCGCCGGCAGCCACGAGTTTGACAGGGGGCTTGCAGAGACCCAGTACTTC. Its translation: CAGSHEFDRGLAETQYF.